Presented here are 18 T cell receptor beta chains from one specimen sequenced in a study of graft-versus-host responses after intestinal transplantation. Profiling relied on immunoSEQ multiplex PCR, and the TCRdb table lists in-frame clones only, not all of them. The table includes tens of thousands of clones, about 90% detected once. Sequencing was performed on PBMCs, taken 26 days after transplant. All receptors come from a human patient who received an intestinal transplant, so some T cells may come from the graft donor.

This chain connects TRBV10-2 to TRBJ1-3; maybe TRBD1 (6 bases). CDR1 WSHSY and CDR2 SAAADI come from the germline V gene. CDR3 length: 12 amino acids. The V gene lost 10 bases and the J gene lost 2 bases, with 9 bases spanning the gap. The CDR3 here is CAIKGAGNTIYF. CDR3 bases: TGCGCCATCAAGGGGGCTGGAAACACCATATATTTT.

V gene TRBV5-6 combines with J gene TRBJ1-5; TRBD1 matches 9 bases. The CDR3 is 16 residues long. V lost 3 bases and J lost 1; bases outside the gene matches: 5. Germline V gene sequence: CDR1 SGHDT, CDR2 YYEEEE. CDR3 nucleotide sequence: TGTGCCAGCAGCTCACAAACAGGGGGCAGCAATCAGCCCCAGCATTTT. Translating it yields CASSSQTGGSNQPQHF. The variable domain in full, with the rest retrieved from reference TRBV5-6 and TRBJ1-5, is DAGVTQSPTHLIKTRGQQVTLRCSPKSGHDTVSWYQQALGQGPQFIFQYYEEEERQRGNFPDRFSGHQFPNYSSELNVNALLLGDSALYLCASSSQTGGSNQPQHFGDGTRLSIL.

V and J are TRBV4-1 and TRBJ2-7; D is ambiguous. Trimming pared 0 bases from V and 1 base from J, leaving 10 bases between. CDR1 and CDR2 (germline): MGHRA, YSYEKL. CDR3 length: 15 amino acids. DNA for the CDR3: TGCGCCAGCAGCCAAGATTTGGCAGAATCCTACGAGCAGTACTTC. Its protein is CASSQDLAESYEQYF.

This chain connects TRBV6-5 to TRBJ1-1; possibly TRBD1 for D (6 bases). Deletions cut 5 bases from V and 8 bases from J, with 18 bases between. CDR1 and CDR2 from the germline V gene are MNHEY and SVGAGI. The CDR3 is 14 residues long. The chain's CDR3 is CASSRAAGELEAFF. DNA of the CDR3: TGTGCCAGCAGTAGGGCGGCAGGGGAGCTAGAAGCTTTCTTT.

Only a few counts were recorded for this clone. The V gene is TRBV15, the J gene TRBJ1-5, with 9 bases that match TRBD1. Germline assignment: CDR1 LNHNV and CDR2 YYDKDF (reference sequence). The trim removed 8 bases at V and 2 bases at J, leaving 7 bases unmatched. The CDR3 has 15 amino acids. The CDR3, as DNA: TGTGCCACCTCCGACAGGGGGTATGGCAATCAGCCCCAGCATTTT. As protein: CATSDRGYGNQPQHF.

The chain is built from TRBV5-1 and TRBJ2-5, with unresolved D. Germline CDR1 is SGHRS and CDR2 is YFSETQ. The germline V and J ends were trimmed by 2 bases and 5 bases, with 4 bases remaining between them. CDR3 length: 11 amino acids. CDR3 nucleotides: TGCGCCAGCAGCTTCCGGGAGACCCAGTACTTC. Encoded protein: CASSFRETQYF.

The DNA of the CDR3 is TGTGCCAGCAGCCCGTACCCGCCCGGGACAGCAAGTGACAACAATCAGCCCCAGCATTTT. The encoded protein is CASSPYPPGTASDNNQPQHF. The chain recombines TRBV5-5 with TRBJ1-5, with 7 positions matching TRBD1. With 4 bases clipped from V and 3 bases from J, the junction kept 22 bases outside the gene matches. The germline V gene has CDR1 SGHKS and CDR2 YYEKEE (reference sequence). The CDR3 spans 20 residues.

The CDR3 spells CASSAVTGTNYGYTF. For the CDR3, the DNA is TGTGCCAGCAGTGCAGTGACAGGGACTAACTATGGCTACACCTTC. The chain has TRBV6-1 and TRBJ1-2; 7 nucleotides align to TRBD1. CDR3 length: 15 amino acids. Germline V gene lookup returns CDR1 MNHNS and CDR2 SASEGT. V was clipped by 4 bases and J by 0 bases; unmatched bases: 5.

The chain combines TRBV6-1 with TRBJ1-5; no clear D. The V end was cut by 1 base, the J end by 7 bases, with 8 bases between. Germline CDR1 reads MNHNS; CDR2 reads SASEGT. The CDR3 sequence is 13 residues long. The CDR3 bases are TGTGCCAGCAGTGAAGGGAGTGAGCAGCCCCAGCATTTT. It yields the protein CASSEGSEQPQHF.

With regard to this clone: Germline and junction disagree at one end, which may indicate a read error. The rearrangement uses TRBV28 and TRBJ1-1; weak D call: TRBD1 (6 bases). CDR3 length equals 12 residues. Per germline, CDR1 MDHEN and CDR2 SYDVKM. The chain's CDR3 is CASRSGTTVEAF. The CDR3 coding sequence is TGTGCCAGCAGGTCCGGGACAACTGTCGAGGCTTTT.

The chain links TRBV7-2 to TRBJ2-5; D gene uncertain. Trimming stripped 5 bases from V and 5 bases from J, with 12 bases between. The germline V gene encodes CDR1 SGHTA and CDR2 FQGNSA. The CDR3 extends over 13 amino acids. CDR3 in amino acids: CASSQILTETQYF. Written as DNA, the CDR3 is TGTGCCAGCAGCCAAATCCTAACTGAGACCCAGTACTTC.

The V gene is TRBV7-9, the J gene TRBJ2-1, with D maybe TRBD1 (5 bases). Trimming took off 6 bases at V and 0 bases at J, with 12 bases between the two ends. This CDR3 contains 15 residues. Germline CDR1 and CDR2: SEHNR and FQNEAQ (reference sequence). The CDR3 region is CASRQGQSSYNEQFF. The CDR3 region has the DNA TGTGCCAGCAGGCAAGGACAAAGCTCCTACAATGAGCAGTTCTTC. The complete variable domain, with remaining parts taken from reference TRBV7-9 and TRBJ2-1, reads DTGVSQNPRHKITKRGQNVTFRCDPISEHNRLYWYRQTLGQGPEFLTYFQNEAQLEKSRLLSDRFSAERPKGSFSTLEIQRTEQGDSAMYLCASRQGQSSYNEQFFGPGTRLTVL.

The rearrangement joins TRBV7-3 to TRBJ2-2, with TRBD1 matching 8 bases. J lost 4 bases, V lost 4 bases, and 5 bases had no gene match. Germline CDR1 is SGHTA and CDR2 is FQGTGA. The CDR3 length is 15 residues. CDR3 sequence (DNA): TGTGCCAGCAGCTACTATGGACAGGGCACCGGGGAGCTGTTTTTT. This sequence encodes CASSYYGQGTGELFF. The full variable domain, with the rest looked up from reference TRBV7-3 and TRBJ2-2, is GAGVSQTPSNKVTEKGKYVELRCDPISGHTALYWYRQSLGQGPEFLIYFQGTGAADDSGLPNDRFFAVRPEGSVSTLKIQRTERGDSAVYLCASSYYGQGTGELFFGEGSRLTVL.

This clone occurred once. This chain joins TRBV28 and TRBJ1-4; 7 bases are shared with TRBD1. V lost 4 bases to trimming and J lost 5 bases; unmatched junction nucleotides: 7. The CDR3 contains 15 residues. The germline V gene has CDR1 MDHEN and CDR2 SYDVKM. This chain's CDR3 is CASSSRTGKNEKLFF. DNA for the CDR3: TGTGCCAGCAGTTCCCGGACAGGCAAAAATGAAAAACTGTTTTTT.

This clone was recorded once. Additional DNA sequences in this sample encode the identical CDR3. The gene calls are TRBV27 and TRBJ2-1; D might be TRBD2 (6 bases). The germline V gene has CDR1 MNHEY and CDR2 SMNVEV (reference sequence). Trimming pared 6 bases from V and 9 bases from J, leaving 30 bases between. CDR3 length: 18 residues. The CDR3 DNA is TGTGCCAGCAGACCGACGGAGGGTAGCGACATATCCTTAGGTGAGCAGTTCTTC. Amino acid sequence: CASRPTEGSDISLGEQFF.

The chain employs TRBV5-1 and TRBJ2-7, with a tentative D call TRBD1 (6 bases). V lost 2 bases and J lost 0, with 9 bases in between. The CDR3 is made up of 14 amino acids. Germline-derived CDR1 and CDR2 are SGHRS and YFSETQ. CDR3 residues: CASSFRDTSYEQYF. The CDR3 nucleotides read TGCGCCAGCAGCTTCCGGGACACCTCCTACGAGCAGTACTTC.

About this clone itself: Mismatch with germline at one junction end may stem from a read error. This chain joins TRBV14 and TRBJ1-2; D perhaps matches TRBD1 (6 bases). CDR1 SGHDN and CDR2 FVKESK come from the germline V gene. This CDR3 spans 14 amino acids. CDR3 in amino acids: CASSQVGATSGYTF. In DNA, the CDR3 is TGTGCCAGCAGTCAAGTGGGGGCGACGAGTGGCTACACCTTC.

The chain couples TRBV27 to TRBJ2-3, with D uncertain. V lost 5 bases, J lost 2 bases, and 8 bases lay in between. Germline CDR1 MNHEY, CDR2 SMNVEV (reference sequence). This CDR3 comprises 13 residues. The CDR3 DNA follows: TGTGCCAGCAGTACGGAGAACACAGATACGCAGTATTTT. This encodes CASSTENTDTQYF.